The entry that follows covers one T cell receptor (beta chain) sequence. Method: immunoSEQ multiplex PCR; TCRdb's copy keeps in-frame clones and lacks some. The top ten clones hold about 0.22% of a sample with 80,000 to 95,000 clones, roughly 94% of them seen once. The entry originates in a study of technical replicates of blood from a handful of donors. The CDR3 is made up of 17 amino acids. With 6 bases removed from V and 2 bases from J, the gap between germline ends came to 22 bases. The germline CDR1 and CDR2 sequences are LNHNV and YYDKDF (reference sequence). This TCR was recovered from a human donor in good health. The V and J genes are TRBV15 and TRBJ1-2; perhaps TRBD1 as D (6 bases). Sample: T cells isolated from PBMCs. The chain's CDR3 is CATSLRTALLFNYGYTF. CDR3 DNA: TGTGCCACCAGTCTGAGGACAGCGCTACTCTTCAACTATGGCTACACCTTC.